Listed below are T cell receptor beta chains from one sample, sequenced in a study of blood T cell repertoires in COVID-19. Profiled with immunoSEQ multiplex PCR; TCRdb holds only in-frame clones, not every one. The sample includes around 220,000 clones, more than 75% of them seen just once. Sequenced: PBMCs or T cells enriched from blood (not recorded which). These receptors were taken from a woman aged 40-49 years with acute COVID-19. CDR3s leave out the opening cysteine and the closing phenylalanine or tryptophan. Each record gives: CDR3 protein, clone size, V gene, J gene. Only part of the rows carry a size: once, few, many, or a class if the clone is expanded.

ASSPVGQGRNYGYT,NA,TRBV5-1,TRBJ1-2
ASSLGTYSNQPQH,NA,TRBV7-6,TRBJ1-5
ASSQDLQGRGAF,few,TRBV3-1/TRBV3-2,TRBJ1-1
ASTLASGRATGELF,NA,TRBV2,TRBJ2-2
ASRSLGGTGSYEQY,NA,TRBV28,TRBJ2-7
ASSSTGGENYGYT,NA,TRBV11-1,TRBJ1-2
ASRWDSRSTDTQY,NA,TRBV5-1,TRBJ2-3
ASSLRDADRLAKNIQY,NA,TRBV7-2,TRBJ2-4
ASNPGLADNEQF,NA,TRBV5-1,TRBJ2-1
ASSIIGQGDEKLF,once,TRBV19,TRBJ1-4
ASSLAGQITGELF,NA,TRBV5-1,TRBJ2-2
ASSLMSANSPLH,few,TRBV7-2,TRBJ1-6
ASSDTGGSSYEQY,NA,TRBV3-1/TRBV3-2,TRBJ2-7
ASSYSGGQLNQPQH,once,TRBV6-5,TRBJ1-5
ASSDRVLGTEAF,NA,TRBV28,TRBJ1-1
ASSPKGQGVNQPQH,once,TRBV27,TRBJ1-5